This T cell receptor (beta chain) was captured by sequencing in a study of T cell responses to AZD1222 COVID-19 vaccine. General observations from the study: Possibly, clonal diversity was underestimated; donors were largely white British and included more females.

Germline CDR1 reads SNHLY; CDR2 reads FYNNEI. The V and J ends lost 8 bases and 4 bases respectively, with 24 bases between them. This CDR3 is built from 17 residues. Remarks on this clone: Its matching antigen is unknown.

Repertoires were generated with immunoSEQ multiplex PCR, while TCRdb's copy carries only in-frame clones and drops some. This table holds some 150,000 clones, about 93% found once. The sequencing used peripheral blood, collected on day 0 of MenACWY control vaccination. The sequence was collected from an adult in good health. The chain links TRBV2 to TRBJ1-3, with D possibly TRBD1 on 5 matching bases. CDR3 amino acids: CASLIARGEVGGNTIYF. The CDR3 DNA reads as TGTGCCAGCCTTATTGCCCGGGGCGAGGTGGGAGGAAACACCATATATTTT.